Here is one TCR beta chain with its context. This sample was taken from a study of T-cell memory formation after mild COVID-19. TCRdb itself ran the 5' RACE reads through MiXCR, one entry per CDR3 protein. This table has under 200,000 distinct CDR3 sequences, roughly 28% appearing once. The germline V gene encodes CDR1 SEHNR and CDR2 FQNEAQ (reference sequence). With 5 bases removed from V and 0 bases from J, the gap between germline ends came to 19 bases. CDR3 length: 17 residues. V and J are TRBV7-9 and TRBJ1-1; TRBD1 might be the D (5 bases). This clonotype was sampled from an adult woman who had mild COVID-19 (a few samples of this study predate the infection). Cell type and time point are not known. Sequenced sample: PBMCs or a T cell subset sorted from them (not recorded which). For the CDR3, the DNA is TGTGCCAGCAGCCCCCCCCTAGGACGGACAATGAACACTGAAGCTTTCTTT. It is translated as CASSPPLGRTMNTEAFF.